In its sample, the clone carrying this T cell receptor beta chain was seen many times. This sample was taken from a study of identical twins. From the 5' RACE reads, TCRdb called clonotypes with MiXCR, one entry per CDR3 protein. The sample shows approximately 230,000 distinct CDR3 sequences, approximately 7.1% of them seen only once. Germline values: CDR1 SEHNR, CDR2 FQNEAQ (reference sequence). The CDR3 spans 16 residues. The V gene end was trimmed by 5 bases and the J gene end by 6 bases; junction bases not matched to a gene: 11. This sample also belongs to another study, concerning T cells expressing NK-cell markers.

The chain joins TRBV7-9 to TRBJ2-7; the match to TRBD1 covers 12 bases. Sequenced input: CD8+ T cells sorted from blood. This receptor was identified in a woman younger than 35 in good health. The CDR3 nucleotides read TGTGCCAGCAGCATTACCCCTGGGACAGGGGGCAGCGAGCAGTACTTC. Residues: CASSITPGTGGSEQYF.